The clone carrying this T cell receptor beta chain was counted between two and nine times. Its antigen is still unknown. Constant-segment primers were used for 5'RACE, and the resulting TCR alpha and TCR beta cDNA libraries carried sample barcodes and UMIs. TCRdb processed the 5' RACE reads anew with MiXCR; each CDR3 protein has one entry. The table lists fewer than 300,000 distinct CDR3 sequences, over 15% of them singletons. This record belongs to a study of T-cell memory formation after mild COVID-19. Findings of the study overall: Mostly located in CM and EM were contracting CD4+ clones, with contracting CD8+ clones located in EMRA. Memory from before infection featured some responding clones, which suggests cross-reactive memory joined. CD4+ bias marked clones expanding day 15 to 37, unlike balanced contracting clones.

The sequencing input was PBMCs or a T cell subset sorted from them (not recorded which). The receptor was derived from a man between 18 and 29 years old who had mild COVID-19 (a few samples of this study predate the infection). Cell type and time point are not known.

The CDR3 loop is CASSYPSGIPPGELFF. As DNA, the CDR3 is TGTGCCAGCAGTTACCCTTCAGGGATTCCGCCCGGGGAGCTGTTTTTT. V and J are TRBV6-2 or TRBV6-3 and TRBJ2-2; D is possibly TRBD1 (5 bases). V lost 2 bases, J lost 6 bases, and 16 bases lay in between. CDR3 length: 16 residues. CDR1 is MNHEY, CDR2 SVGEGT, per germline.